This T cell receptor beta chain was identified in a study of cytomegalovirus exposure and HLA in healthy donors. Both 60 Vbeta primers and 13 Jbeta primers went into the PCR. The protocol was immunoSEQ multiplex PCR, while the TCRdb copy is restricted to in-frame clones and leaves out a portion. The table includes 95,000 to 150,000 clones, around 74% detected once. Germline V lookup: CDR1 SQVTM, CDR2 ANQGSEA. The CDR3 contains 14 residues. V was clipped by 7 bases and J by 6 bases, with 18 bases between them. The V and J genes are TRBV29-1 and TRBJ2-2; TRBD2 is a possible D gene (6 bases). The sequenced sample consisted of PBMCs. This clonotype was obtained from a man aged 55 to 70 in good health and CMV-seropositive. The CDR3 DNA reads TGCAGCGCCCGGCGGGGAGTTGAGGCCGGGGAGCTGTTTTTT. It specifies CSARRGVEAGELFF.